The 27 T cell receptor beta chains below come from one sample, sequenced in a study of blood T cell repertoires in COVID-19. TCRdb keeps only in-frame clones here, not all; method: immunoSEQ multiplex PCR. This sample has about 190,000 clones, with approximately 84% found just once. Sequencing input: PBMCs or T cells enriched from blood (not recorded which). The receptors shown here come from a woman between 25 and 40 years old who had recovered from COVID-19.

V is TRBV28 and J is TRBJ1-1; D possibly corresponds to TRBD1 (5 bases). CDR1 is MDHEN, CDR2 SYDVKM, per germline. The CDR3 runs to 13 residues. V was trimmed by 4 bases and J by 2 bases, leaving 8 bases between them. The CDR3 DNA follows: TGTGCCAGCAGTTACAGGATTAACACTGAAGCTTTCTTT. Protein product: CASSYRINTEAFF.

This sequence joins TRBV28 and TRBJ1-5, with a weak D call TRBD1 (5 bases). The CDR3 has 14 residues. Germline loops: CDR1 MDHEN, CDR2 SYDVKM. Trimming took 5 bases from V and 3 from J, leaving 11 bases between them. The CDR3, as DNA: TGTGCCAGCAGTCCCGGGGGGGTCAATCAGCCCCAGCATTTT. Translated, it gives CASSPGGVNQPQHF. Drawing the rest from reference TRBV28 and TRBJ1-5, the complete variable domain is DVKVTQSSRYLVKRTGEKVFLECVQDMDHENMFWYRQDPGLGLRLIYFSYDVKMKEKGDIPEGYSVSREKKERFSLILESASTNQTSMYLCASSPGGVNQPQHFGDGTRLSIL.

The chain's CDR3 is CASRAGTGGDHANYGYTF. The CDR3 DNA sequence: TGTGCCAGCAGGGCTGGTACAGGGGGCGACCACGCTAACTATGGCTACACCTTC. The chain recombines TRBV2 with TRBJ1-2; 9 bases fit TRBD1. The length of the CDR3 is 18 residues. From germline, CDR1 is SNHLY and CDR2 FYNNEI. V was pared by 6 bases and J by 0 bases, with 14 bases of the junction left unmatched. Full variable domain (outside the CDR3, taken from reference TRBV2 and TRBJ1-2): EPEVTQTPSHQVTQMGQEVILRCVPISNHLYFYWYRQILGQKVEFLVSFYNNEISEKSEIFDDQFSVERPDGSNFTLKIRSTKLEDSAMYFCASRAGTGGDHANYGYTFGSGTRLTVV.

The chain links TRBV28 to TRBJ1-1; tentative D call: TRBD1 (6 bases). This CDR3 region has 14 residues. With 7 bases removed from V and 4 bases from J, the gap between germline ends came to 16 bases. Germline V gene sequence: CDR1 MDHEN, CDR2 SYDVKM. Here the CDR3 DNA reads TGTGCCAGCACCGGCGGGGGGGCTGGCACTGAAGCTTTCTTT. Its protein product is CASTGGGAGTEAFF.

The gene calls are TRBV7-2 and TRBJ1-5; D uncertain. This CDR3 is 13 amino acids long. The V gene's germline CDR1 is SGHTA and CDR2 FQGNSA. Trimming took 0 bases from V and 6 from J, leaving 6 bases between them. The CDR3 is CASSLAQFQPQHF. CDR3 nucleotides: TGTGCCAGCAGCTTAGCGCAGTTTCAGCCCCAGCATTTT.

The chain is built from TRBV6-5 and TRBJ1-1; D gene uncertain. Trimming removed 8 bases at V and 0 bases at J, with 10 bases between. Germline CDR1 MNHEY, CDR2 SVGAGI. This CDR3 contains 13 residues. CDR3 residues: CASSTVLNTEAFF. The CDR3 DNA follows: TGTGCCAGCTCCACAGTCCTGAACACTGAAGCTTTCTTT.

There are a few counts of this clone. The chain couples TRBV29-1 to TRBJ1-2, with D possibly matching TRBD1 (6 bases). The CDR3 spans 11 residues. The V gene's germline CDR1 is SQVTM and CDR2 ANQGSEA. The V and J ends lost 7 bases and 5 bases respectively, with 11 bases between them. CDR3 coding DNA: TGCAGCGAGGGGACATCTTATGGCTACACCTTC. Translating it yields CSEGTSYGYTF. The complete variable domain, with remaining parts taken from reference TRBV29-1 and TRBJ1-2, reads SAVISQKPSRDICQRGTSLTIQCQVDSQVTMMFWYRQQPGQSLTLIATANQGSEATYESGFVIDKFPISRPNLTFSTLTVSNMSPEDSSIYLCSEGTSYGYTFGSGTRLTVV.

The V call is TRBV11-2, the J call TRBJ1-3; maybe TRBD1 (5 bases). Trimming took 5 bases from V and 1 from J, leaving 12 bases between them. From germline, CDR1 is SGHAT and CDR2 FQNNGV. This CDR3 contains 15 residues. CDR3 residues: CASSPGGWSGNTIYF. CDR3 nucleotides: TGTGCCAGCAGCCCCGGGGGATGGTCTGGAAACACCATATATTTT.

The chain joins TRBV12-5 to TRBJ2-5, with 8 positions matching TRBD1. Germline V gene data show CDR1 as LGHNT and CDR2 as FRNRAP. The CDR3 sequence is 15 residues long. V lost 7 bases, J lost 5 bases, and 12 bases stayed unmatched. The CDR3 bases are TGTGCTAGTGCCCGTGCAGGGGGCGCGTATGAGACCCAGTACTTC. Its protein is CASARAGGAYETQYF.

The rearrangement joins TRBV19 to TRBJ1-1; 9 bases agree with TRBD1. The CDR3 is 14 residues long. The junction had 8 bases not matched to a gene; V was cut back by 8 bases and J by 4 bases. CDR1 and CDR2 from the germline V gene are LNHDA and SQIVND (reference sequence). DNA of the CDR3: TGTGCCAGTTTGTCCCGGGACAGGGCCACTGAAGCTTTCTTT. Its protein product is CASLSRDRATEAFF.

The chain couples TRBV5-1 to TRBJ2-7, with 9 positions matching TRBD2. Germline CDR1 is SGHRS and CDR2 is YFSETQ. The CDR3 is 14 residues long. V shed 3 bases, J shed 2 bases, and the junction held 3 bases outside the gene matches. CDR3 protein: CASSYGLATYEQYF. CDR3 DNA sequence: TGCGCCAGCAGCTACGGACTAGCGACCTACGAGCAGTACTTC.

The chain recombines TRBV10-3 with TRBJ1-2; 7 nucleotides align to TRBD1. Germline V lookup: CDR1 ENHRY, CDR2 SYGVKD. The CDR3 loop spans 14 amino acids. With 7 bases clipped from V and 0 bases from J, the junction kept 5 bases outside the gene matches. CDR3 sequence: CAIKAGTANYGYTF. Written as DNA, the CDR3 is TGTGCCATCAAAGCCGGGACAGCTAACTATGGCTACACCTTC.

This clone has only one observation. The V gene is TRBV5-1, the J gene TRBJ1-2; 8 bases match TRBD1. The CDR3 is made up of 15 amino acids. Germline CDR1 and CDR2: SGHRS and YFSETQ. Unmatched junction bases numbered 14, after V lost 5 bases and J lost 8 bases. Here the CDR3 DNA reads TGCGCCAGCAGACCCCAGACAGGGGAGTATTCGGGCTACACCTTC. Its protein is CASRPQTGEYSGYTF. Looking up the rest from reference TRBV5-1 and TRBJ1-2 gives the full variable domain: KAGVTQTPRYLIKTRGQQVTLSCSPISGHRSVSWYQQTPGQGLQFLFEYFSETQRNKGNFPGRFSGRQFSNSRSEMNVSTLELGDSALYLCASRPQTGEYSGYTFGSGTRLTVV.

The chain recombines TRBV19 with TRBJ2-2; 10 bases match TRBD1. The CDR3 length is 17 residues. Germline V gene sequence: CDR1 LNHDA, CDR2 SQIVND (reference sequence). The V gene end was trimmed by 4 bases and the J gene end by 5 bases; junction bases not matched to a gene: 10. The CDR3 protein is CASSTPLDRGRTGELFF. The CDR3 coding sequence is TGTGCCAGTAGTACCCCCCTCGACAGGGGGCGGACCGGGGAGCTGTTTTTT.

This rearrangement joins TRBV9 to TRBJ2-1; possibly TRBD2 for D (5 bases). This CDR3 has 16 residues. V lost 1 base and J lost 0, with 11 bases in between. The germline V gene encodes CDR1 SGDLS and CDR2 YYNGEE. CDR3 region: CASSVRAASSYNEQFF. CDR3 bases: TGTGCCAGCAGCGTACGAGCGGCCAGCTCCTACAATGAGCAGTTCTTC.

The rearrangement links TRBV28 to TRBJ1-6; D possibly corresponds to TRBD1 (5 bases). V lost 2 bases and J lost 10, with 12 bases in between. CDR1 MDHEN and CDR2 SYDVKM come from the germline V gene. The CDR3 contains 14 residues. DNA of the CDR3: TGTGCCAGCAGTTTAAGGCAGGGACTCTCACCCCTCCACTTT. Encoded protein: CASSLRQGLSPLHF.

This chain links TRBV5-1 with TRBJ2-3, with D possibly matching TRBD1 (6 bases). V lost 2 bases and J 3 bases, leaving 19 bases between the germline ends. Germline CDR1 reads SGHRS; CDR2 reads YFSETQ. The CDR3 contains 17 residues. CDR3 sequence reads: CASSFSLTGDNTDTQYF. DNA of the CDR3: TGCGCCAGCAGCTTTTCCCTGACAGGAGATAATACAGATACGCAGTATTTT.

The chain links TRBV19 to TRBJ1-5, with 7 nucleotides matching TRBD1. Germline V gene sequence: CDR1 LNHDA, CDR2 SQIVND (reference sequence). This CDR3 contains 14 residues. After removal of 5 bases from V and 6 bases from J, the junction contained 7 bases not matched to a gene. CDR3 bases: TGTGCCAGTAGTCTCGACAGGGCTATTCAGCCCCAGCATTTT. This sequence encodes CASSLDRAIQPQHF.

Turning to this clone: A read error may produce the germline difference seen at one junction end. This CDR3 is CSVARQGPSSF. For the CDR3, the DNA is TGCAGCGTGGCCCGACAGGGTCCAAGCTCCTTC. V usage is TRBV29-1 and J usage is TRBJ1-2; TRBD1 matches 7 bases. This CDR3 contains 11 residues. CDR1 and CDR2 (germline): SQVTM, ANQGSEA.

The chain recombines TRBV19 with TRBJ2-7; 14 bases match TRBD2. Germline CDR1 is LNHDA and CDR2 is SQIVND (reference sequence). CDR3 size: 18 residues. Losses at the gene ends were 5 bases for V and 4 bases for J; bases not matched to a gene: 13. The CDR3 spells CASSLRPPGTSGRYEQYF. CDR3 DNA: TGTGCCAGTAGTCTTCGACCTCCTGGGACTAGCGGGAGATACGAGCAGTACTTC.

In this sample, this clone turned up once. The chain recombines TRBV6-6 with TRBJ2-4, with D possibly TRBD2 on 5 matching bases. CDR3 length equals 13 residues. V was trimmed by 1 base and J by 7 bases, leaving 8 bases between them. From germline, CDR1 is MNHNY and CDR2 SVGAGI (reference sequence). CDR3: CASSYLDSNIQYF. The CDR3 DNA reads as TGTGCCAGCAGTTACTTGGACTCCAACATTCAGTACTTC.

This sequence joins TRBV2 and TRBJ1-2; no clear D. Germline assignment: CDR1 SNHLY and CDR2 FYNNEI. The CDR3 is 11 residues long. The germline V and J ends were trimmed by 8 bases and 5 bases, with 9 bases remaining between them. The CDR3 here is CASSPEYGYTF. The CDR3 DNA follows: TGTGCCAGCTCTCCCGAGTATGGCTACACCTTC.

The chain uses TRBV6-5 and TRBJ2-7; D is perhaps TRBD1 (6 bases). The CDR3 runs to 12 residues. Germline V gene sequence: CDR1 MNHEY, CDR2 SVGAGI. V lost 10 bases and J lost 3, with 13 bases in between. The CDR3 sequence is CATRTVNYEQYF. As DNA, the CDR3 is TGTGCCACCCGGACAGTGAACTACGAGCAGTACTTC.

This clone has only a few counts. V and J are TRBV5-1 and TRBJ2-5; 8 bases are shared with TRBD1. V shed 0 bases, J shed 0 bases, and the junction held 4 bases outside the gene matches. This CDR3 is 16 amino acids long. CDR1 is SGHRS, CDR2 YFSETQ, per germline. The CDR3 spells CASSLGGTGYQETQYF. The CDR3 bases are TGCGCCAGCAGCTTGGGAGGGACAGGATACCAAGAGACCCAGTACTTC. The full variable domain, in which reference TRBV5-1 and TRBJ2-5 provide the parts outside the CDR3, is KAGVTQTPRYLIKTRGQQVTLSCSPISGHRSVSWYQQTPGQGLQFLFEYFSETQRNKGNFPGRFSGRQFSNSRSEMNVSTLELGDSALYLCASSLGGTGYQETQYFGPGTRLLVL.

V and J are TRBV27 and TRBJ2-1; tentatively, D is TRBD1 (5 bases). The germline gives CDR1 MNHEY, CDR2 SMNVEV (reference sequence). The CDR3 contains 18 residues. The germline V and J ends were trimmed by 7 bases and 0 bases, with 22 bases remaining between them. CDR3 region: CASIRGSNIASSYNEQFF. CDR3 DNA: TGTGCCAGCATAAGGGGATCAAACATAGCTAGCTCCTACAATGAGCAGTTCTTC.

The sample holds one count of this clone. The chain joins TRBV6-1 to TRBJ1-2, with TRBD1 matching over 7 bases. The V gene end was trimmed by 2 bases and the J gene end by 0 bases; junction bases not matched to a gene: 6. Germline CDR1 reads MNHNS; CDR2 reads SASEGT. CDR3 length equals 16 residues. For the CDR3, the DNA is TGTGCCAGCAGTGAATTTGCAGGGGGATCTAACTATGGCTACACCTTC. This encodes CASSEFAGGSNYGYTF.

The chain carries TRBV11-2 and TRBJ2-7, with 12 bases that match TRBD2. CDR3 length: 15 residues. The germline V gene encodes CDR1 SGHAT and CDR2 FQNNGV. Trimming at V came to 5 bases and at J to 3 bases, leaving 5 bases not matched to a gene. In DNA, the CDR3 is TGTGCCAGCAGCCTTCTAGCGGGAGGGGTCTACGAGCAGTACTTC. Translating gives CASSLLAGGVYEQYF.